This T cell receptor (beta chain) comes out of a study of post-analysis software for immune sequencing data (dated by TCRdb to between 2014 and 2016). Background on the whole study: Relapsing-remitting, secondary progressive and progressive-relapsing multiple sclerosis were recorded as disease courses, and subtype annotation was lacking for some patients. The patient repertoires were compared against 11 previously published healthy control repertoires obtained from donors aged roughly 6 to 25 years. A subset of samples was prepared in parallel using single-end sample barcoding, then pooled and co-amplified after Illumina adapter ligation. Broad study findings and their caveats: Strong co-clustering of samples prepared in the same batch was shown by direct clustering with F measure, prompting a batch-effect correction. Compared with controls, multiple sclerosis patients had significantly lower normalized Chao1 diversity, a finding suggesting substantial peripheral T-cell clonal expansion. Significantly higher frequencies in patients than in controls were found for several TRBV segments, including TRBV5-6, TRBV5-1 and TRBV20-1. The control group was slightly older than the multiple sclerosis patient group.

Reading from cysteine to phenylalanine, the CDR3 counts 15 amino acids. The entry retains the CDR3 DNA only, 45 bases that are in frame from base 1. From the germline V gene (reference sequence), CDR1 is DFQATT and CDR2 is SNEGSKA. The germline ends are 18 bases apart after V is trimmed by 2 bases and J by 5 bases. TCR beta repertoires were profiled from peripheral blood of 10 to 15 young patients with multiple sclerosis to demonstrate the VDJtools post-analysis software. The patients with multiple sclerosis were children and adolescents between roughly 6 and 17 years of age. Libraries came from PCR. The reads were generated on an Illumina HiSeq 2500. To reduce PCR and sequencing biases, unique molecular identifiers were built into the TCR beta cDNA libraries. Roughly 0.5 million cDNA molecules were obtained per 1 to 10 million input T cells, so each molecule approximated one T cell. The patient libraries were prepared and sequenced using the same protocol as the earlier healthy control dataset. Samples belonging to the same batch were prepared together, multiplexed and sequenced on a shared HiSeq lane. The authors' pipeline ran thus. Raw barcoded reads were processed with MIGEC, discarding single-read molecular identifier groups before consensus assembly and CDR3 extraction. Clonotype tables were post-analysed with VDJtools, normalizing diversity by down-sampling all datasets to the smallest sample size. Repertoire overlap clustering matched CDR3 amino acid but not nucleotide sequences to correct batch-related cross-sample contamination. The public reads were quality trimmed at Q25 with fastp and then assembled into clones with MiXCR by TCRdb, keeping productive beta chains. Every distinct CDR3 protein forms one entry, paired with its most common genes and DNA. TCRdb, not the original authors, processed these V and J calls. The sample profile shows roughly 410,000 distinct CDR3 sequences; about a third of them were found once. 10% to 15% of the sample belongs to the ten largest clones.

Points on this clonotype: No antigen is known for it. The sample holds no much larger clone one base away, and base qualities are not on file.

This sequence uses TRBV20-1 and TRBJ2-5; TRBD1 is perhaps the D gene, given 6 matching bases. The sequenced material came from blood. The receptor was derived from a girl between 5 and 17 years old with multiple sclerosis. The nucleotide sequence is TGCAGTGCTAGAATCTGGGGACAATGGAGGGAGACCCAGTACTTC. This translates into CSARIWGQWRETQYF.